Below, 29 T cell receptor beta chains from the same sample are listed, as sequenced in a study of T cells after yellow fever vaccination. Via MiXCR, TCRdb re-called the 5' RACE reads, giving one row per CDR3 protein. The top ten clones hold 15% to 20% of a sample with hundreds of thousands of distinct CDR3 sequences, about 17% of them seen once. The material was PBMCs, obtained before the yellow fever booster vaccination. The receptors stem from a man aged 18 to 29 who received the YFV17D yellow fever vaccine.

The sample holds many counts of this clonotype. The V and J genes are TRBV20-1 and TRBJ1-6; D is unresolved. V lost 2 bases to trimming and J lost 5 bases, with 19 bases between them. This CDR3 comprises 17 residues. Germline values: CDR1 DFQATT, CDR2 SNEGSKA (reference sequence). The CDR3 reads CSARLAGALYDNSPLHF. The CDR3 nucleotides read TGCAGTGCTAGATTAGCGGGAGCTTTATACGATAATTCACCCCTCCACTTT.

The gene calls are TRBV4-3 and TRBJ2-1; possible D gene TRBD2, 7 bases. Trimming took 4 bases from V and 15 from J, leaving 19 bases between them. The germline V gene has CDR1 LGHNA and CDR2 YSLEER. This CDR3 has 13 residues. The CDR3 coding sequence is TGCGCCAGCAGCCTCTGGGGGGAGGGGGTTGTGTTCTTC. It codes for CASSLWGEGVVFF.

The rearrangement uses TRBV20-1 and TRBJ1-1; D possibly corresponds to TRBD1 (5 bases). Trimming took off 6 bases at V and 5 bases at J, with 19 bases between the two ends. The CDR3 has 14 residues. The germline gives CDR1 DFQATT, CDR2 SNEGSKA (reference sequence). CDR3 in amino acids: CSASQTQGKTEAFF. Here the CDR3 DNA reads TGCAGTGCCTCCCAGACGCAGGGAAAGACTGAAGCTTTCTTT.

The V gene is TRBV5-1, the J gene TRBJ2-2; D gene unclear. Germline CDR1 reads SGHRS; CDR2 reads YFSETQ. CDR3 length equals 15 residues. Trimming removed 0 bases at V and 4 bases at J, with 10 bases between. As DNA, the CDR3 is TGCGCCAGCAGCTTGGACCAGCTTTTCACCGGGGAGCTGTTTTTT. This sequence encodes CASSLDQLFTGELFF. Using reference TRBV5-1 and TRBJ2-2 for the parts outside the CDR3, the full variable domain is KAGVTQTPRYLIKTRGQQVTLSCSPISGHRSVSWYQQTPGQGLQFLFEYFSETQRNKGNFPGRFSGRQFSNSRSEMNVSTLELGDSALYLCASSLDQLFTGELFFGEGSRLTVL.

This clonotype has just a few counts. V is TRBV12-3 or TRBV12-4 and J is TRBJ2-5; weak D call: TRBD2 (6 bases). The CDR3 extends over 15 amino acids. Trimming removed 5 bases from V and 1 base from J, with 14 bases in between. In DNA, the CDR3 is TGTGCCAGCAGTCCTTTTGGTAGCGGCCAAGAGACCCAGTACTTC. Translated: CASSPFGSGQETQYF.

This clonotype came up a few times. DNA of the CDR3: TGCAGCGGGATCACAGGGGGCGACTATGGCTACACCTTC. It encodes CSGITGGDYGYTF. V and J are TRBV29-1 and TRBJ1-2; 9 bases align to TRBD1. This CDR3 contains 13 residues. With V trimmed by 7 bases and J by 3 bases, 6 bases remained unmatched. The germline V gene encodes CDR1 SQVTM and CDR2 ANQGSEA.

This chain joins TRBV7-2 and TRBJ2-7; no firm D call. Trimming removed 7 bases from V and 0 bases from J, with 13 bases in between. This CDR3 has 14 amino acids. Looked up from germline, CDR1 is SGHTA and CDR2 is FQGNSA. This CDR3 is CASNYPGISYEQYF. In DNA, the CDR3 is TGTGCCAGCAACTATCCCGGAATCTCCTACGAGCAGTACTTC.

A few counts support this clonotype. The DNA of the CDR3 is TGTGCCAGCAGGGCCCAGGGGGCAAGCAATCAGCCCCAGCATTTT. Residues: CASRAQGASNQPQHF. The chain carries TRBV12-3 or TRBV12-4 and TRBJ1-5; the match to TRBD1 covers 8 bases. With V trimmed by 6 bases and J by 1 base, 5 bases remained unmatched. This CDR3 region has 15 residues.

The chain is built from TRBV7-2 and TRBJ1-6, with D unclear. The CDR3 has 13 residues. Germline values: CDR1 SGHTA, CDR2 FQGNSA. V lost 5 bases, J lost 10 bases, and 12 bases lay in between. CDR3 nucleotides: TGTGCCAGCAGCGAATATGCGGGCTCACCCCTCCACTTT. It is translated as CASSEYAGSPLHF.

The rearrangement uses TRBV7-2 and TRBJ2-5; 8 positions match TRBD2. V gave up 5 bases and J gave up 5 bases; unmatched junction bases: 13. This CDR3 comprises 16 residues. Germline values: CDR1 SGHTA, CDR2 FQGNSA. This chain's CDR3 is CASSPPGTREGETQYF. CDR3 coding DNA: TGTGCCAGCAGCCCCCCTGGGACTAGGGAGGGGGAGACCCAGTACTTC.

CDR3 sequence: CASSTSYSGNTIYF. The CDR3, as DNA: TGTGCCAGCAGCACCAGTTACTCTGGAAACACCATATATTTT. The chain couples TRBV12-3 or TRBV12-4 to TRBJ1-3; no clear D. This CDR3 contains 14 residues. Trimming removed 6 bases from V and 0 bases from J, with 9 bases in between.

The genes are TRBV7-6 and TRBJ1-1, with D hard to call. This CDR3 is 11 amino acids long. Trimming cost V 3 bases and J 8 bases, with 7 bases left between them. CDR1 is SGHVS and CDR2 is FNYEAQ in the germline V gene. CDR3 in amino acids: CASSFLGEAFF. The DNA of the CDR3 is TGTGCCAGCAGCTTCTTAGGAGAAGCTTTCTTT. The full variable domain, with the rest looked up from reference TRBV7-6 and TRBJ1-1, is GAGVSQSPRYKVTKRGQDVALRCDPISGHVSLYWYRQALGQGPEFLTYFNYEAQQDKSGLPNDRFSAERPEGSISTLTIQRTEQRDSAMYRCASSFLGEAFFGQGTRLTVV.

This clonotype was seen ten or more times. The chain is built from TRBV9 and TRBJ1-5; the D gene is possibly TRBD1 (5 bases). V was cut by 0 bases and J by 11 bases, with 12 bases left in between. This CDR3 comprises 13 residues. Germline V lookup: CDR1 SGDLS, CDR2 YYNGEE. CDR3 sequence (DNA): TGTGCCAGCAGCGTAGACCCTGGGGGAACCCAGCATTTT. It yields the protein CASSVDPGGTQHF.

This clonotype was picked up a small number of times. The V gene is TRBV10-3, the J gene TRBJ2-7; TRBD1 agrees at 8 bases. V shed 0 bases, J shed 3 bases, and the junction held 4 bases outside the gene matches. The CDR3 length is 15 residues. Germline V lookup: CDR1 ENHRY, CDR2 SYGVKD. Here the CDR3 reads CAISESPTGVYEQYF. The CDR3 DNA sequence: TGTGCCATCAGTGAGTCACCGACAGGGGTCTACGAGCAGTACTTC.

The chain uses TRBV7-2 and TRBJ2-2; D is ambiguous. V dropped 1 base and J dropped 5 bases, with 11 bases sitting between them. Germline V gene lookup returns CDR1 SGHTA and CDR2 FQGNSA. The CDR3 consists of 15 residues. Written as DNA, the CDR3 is TGTGCCAGCAGCTTAGGTTTAGGGTGGACCGGGGAGCTGTTTTTT. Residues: CASSLGLGWTGELFF. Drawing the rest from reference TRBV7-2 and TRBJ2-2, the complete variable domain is GAGVSQSPSNKVTEKGKDVELRCDPISGHTALYWYRQSLGQGLEFLIYFQGNSAPDKSGLPSDRFSAERTGGSVSTLTIQRTQQEDSAVYLCASSLGLGWTGELFFGEGSRLTVL.

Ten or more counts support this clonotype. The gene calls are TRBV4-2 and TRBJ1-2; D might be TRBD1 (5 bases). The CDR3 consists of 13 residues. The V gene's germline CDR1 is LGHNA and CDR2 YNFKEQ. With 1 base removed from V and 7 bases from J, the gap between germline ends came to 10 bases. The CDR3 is CASSQAGDFGYTF. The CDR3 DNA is TGTGCCAGCAGCCAAGCTGGGGACTTTGGCTACACCTTC.

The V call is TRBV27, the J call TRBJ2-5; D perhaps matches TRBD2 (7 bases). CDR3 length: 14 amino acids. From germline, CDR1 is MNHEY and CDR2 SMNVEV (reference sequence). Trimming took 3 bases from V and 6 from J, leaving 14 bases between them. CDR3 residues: CASSLVGGPQTQYF. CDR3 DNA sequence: TGTGCCAGCAGTTTGGTGGGGGGGCCTCAGACCCAGTACTTC.

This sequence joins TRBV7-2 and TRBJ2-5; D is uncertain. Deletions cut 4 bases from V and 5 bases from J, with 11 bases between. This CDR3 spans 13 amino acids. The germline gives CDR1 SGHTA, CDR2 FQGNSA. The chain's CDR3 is CASSYQVGETQYF. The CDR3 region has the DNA TGTGCCAGCAGCTACCAGGTCGGGGAGACCCAGTACTTC. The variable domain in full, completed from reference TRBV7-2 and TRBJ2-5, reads GAGVSQSPSNKVTEKGKDVELRCDPISGHTALYWYRQSLGQGLEFLIYFQGNSAPDKSGLPSDRFSAERTGGSVSTLTIQRTQQEDSAVYLCASSYQVGETQYFGPGTRLLVL.

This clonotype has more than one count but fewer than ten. This CDR3 reads CASSPAENTEAFF. CDR3 in DNA: TGTGCCAGCTCACCAGCGGAGAACACTGAAGCTTTCTTT. The chain has TRBV18 and TRBJ1-1; D is ambiguous. V dropped 2 bases and J dropped 1 base, with 5 bases sitting between them. In germline, CDR1 is KGHSH, CDR2 LQKENI. The length of the CDR3 is 13 residues.

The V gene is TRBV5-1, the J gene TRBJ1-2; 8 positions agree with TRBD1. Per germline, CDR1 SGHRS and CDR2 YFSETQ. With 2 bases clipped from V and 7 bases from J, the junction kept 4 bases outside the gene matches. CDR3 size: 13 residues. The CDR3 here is CASSFQGAAGYTF. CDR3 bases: TGCGCCAGCAGCTTTCAGGGGGCAGCTGGCTACACCTTC.

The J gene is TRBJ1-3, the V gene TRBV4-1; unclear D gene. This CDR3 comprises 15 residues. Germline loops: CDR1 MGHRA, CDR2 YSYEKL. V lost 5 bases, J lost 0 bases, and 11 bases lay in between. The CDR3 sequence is CASSALGLSGNTIYF. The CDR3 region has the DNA TGCGCCAGCAGCGCCTTGGGTCTCTCTGGAAACACCATATATTTT.

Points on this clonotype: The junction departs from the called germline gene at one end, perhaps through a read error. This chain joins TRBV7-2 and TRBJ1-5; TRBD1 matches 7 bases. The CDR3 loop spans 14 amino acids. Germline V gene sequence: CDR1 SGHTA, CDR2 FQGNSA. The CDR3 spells CASSSTGRTGVKLF. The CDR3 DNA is TGTGCCAGCAGCTCCACCGGCCGAACAGGGGTGAAGCTTTTT.

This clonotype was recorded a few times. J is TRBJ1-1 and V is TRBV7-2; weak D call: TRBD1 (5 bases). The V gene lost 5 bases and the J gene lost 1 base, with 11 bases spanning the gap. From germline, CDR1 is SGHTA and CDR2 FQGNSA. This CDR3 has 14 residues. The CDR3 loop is CASSQQAQNTEAFF. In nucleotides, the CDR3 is TGTGCCAGCAGCCAACAGGCGCAGAACACTGAAGCTTTCTTT.

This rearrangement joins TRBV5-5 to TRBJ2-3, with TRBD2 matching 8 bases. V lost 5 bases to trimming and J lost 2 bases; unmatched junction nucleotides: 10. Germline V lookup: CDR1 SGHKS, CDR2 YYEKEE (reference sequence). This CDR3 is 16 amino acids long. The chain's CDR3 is CASSQLAGGLTDTQYF. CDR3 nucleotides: TGTGCCAGCAGTCAGTTGGCGGGGGGCCTCACAGATACGCAGTATTTT.

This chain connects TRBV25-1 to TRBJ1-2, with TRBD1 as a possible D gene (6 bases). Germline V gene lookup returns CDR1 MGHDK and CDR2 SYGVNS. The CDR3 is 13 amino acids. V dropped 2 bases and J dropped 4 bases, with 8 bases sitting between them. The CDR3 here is CASSEPGAYGYTF. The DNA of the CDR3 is TGTGCCAGCAGTGAACCAGGGGCCTATGGCTACACCTTC.

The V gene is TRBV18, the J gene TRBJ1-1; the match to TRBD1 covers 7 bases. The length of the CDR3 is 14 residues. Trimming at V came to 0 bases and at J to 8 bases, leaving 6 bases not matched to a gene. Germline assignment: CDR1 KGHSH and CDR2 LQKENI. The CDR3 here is CASSPPGGQREAFF. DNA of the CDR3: TGTGCCAGCTCACCACCGGGGGGACAGCGGGAAGCTTTCTTT.

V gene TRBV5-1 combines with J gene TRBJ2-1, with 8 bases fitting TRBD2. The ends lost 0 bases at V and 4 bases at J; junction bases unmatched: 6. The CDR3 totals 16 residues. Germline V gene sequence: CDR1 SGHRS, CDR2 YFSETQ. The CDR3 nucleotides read TGCGCCAGCAGCTTGGAGCCGGCTAGCGGGTACAATGAGCAGTTCTTC. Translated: CASSLEPASGYNEQFF. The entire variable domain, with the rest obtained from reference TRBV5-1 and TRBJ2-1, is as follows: KAGVTQTPRYLIKTRGQQVTLSCSPISGHRSVSWYQQTPGQGLQFLFEYFSETQRNKGNFPGRFSGRQFSNSRSEMNVSTLELGDSALYLCASSLEPASGYNEQFFGPGTRLTVL.

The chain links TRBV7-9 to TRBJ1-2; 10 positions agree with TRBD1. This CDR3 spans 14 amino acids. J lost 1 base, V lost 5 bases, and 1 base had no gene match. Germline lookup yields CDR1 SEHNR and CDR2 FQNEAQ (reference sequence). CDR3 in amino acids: CASSGTGDNYGYTF. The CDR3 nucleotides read TGTGCCAGCAGCGGGACAGGGGATAACTATGGCTACACCTTC.

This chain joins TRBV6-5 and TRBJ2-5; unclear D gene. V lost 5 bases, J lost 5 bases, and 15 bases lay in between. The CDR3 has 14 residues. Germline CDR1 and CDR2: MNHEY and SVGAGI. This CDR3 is CASSPPKSHETQYF. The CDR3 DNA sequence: TGTGCCAGCAGTCCTCCCAAGTCCCACGAGACCCAGTACTTC.